This TCR beta chain was obtained from a study of cytomegalovirus exposure and HLA in healthy donors. From germline, CDR1 is GTSNPN and CDR2 SVGIG (reference sequence). V shed 4 bases and J shed 8 bases, with 14 bases lying between them. The length of the CDR3 is 12 residues. Profiling relied on immunoSEQ multiplex PCR, and the TCRdb table lists in-frame clones only, not all of them. The data show under 300,000 clones, 80% to 90% seen once. The sample taken for sequencing was PBMCs. The chain has TRBV30 and TRBJ1-2, with D maybe TRBD1 (6 bases). The clonotype originates from a woman aged 18-29 years in good health and CMV-seronegative. The CDR3 reads CAWNQGIGGYTF. The CDR3 DNA is TGTGCCTGGAACCAGGGGATAGGCGGCTACACCTTC.